Listed below are T cell receptor beta chains from one sample, sequenced in a study of CD8 T cells in Susac syndrome. One entry per CDR3 protein results from TCRdb running MiXCR on the immunoSEQ multiplex PCR reads. The table records over 150,000 distinct CDR3 sequences, approximately 95% of them present only once. The sequencing sample was made of CD4+ T cells from PBMCs. The receptors originated from a human donor with multiple sclerosis. Each CDR3 is given with its conserved first and last residue. A D gene is named only where the DNA matches it firmly. Size tells how often a clone was seen (once, few, many) or the class of an expanded clone, and some rows leave it out.

j_gene: TRBJ1-2; d_gene: .; v_gene: TRBV20-1; len: 13; abundance: .; CDR3nt: TGCAGTGCTAGAGGTGCGTCGCGGTATGGCTACACCTTC; CDR3aa: CSARGASRYGYTF
j_gene: TRBJ2-1; d_gene: TRBD2; v_gene: TRBV10-3; len: 15; abundance: .; CDR3nt: TGTGCCATCGCGAGGCCCGCGGGGGGGCGCGATGAGCAGTTCTTC; CDR3aa: CAIARPAGGRDEQFF
j_gene: TRBJ1-4; d_gene: TRBD1; v_gene: TRBV4-1; len: 17; abundance: .; CDR3nt: TGCGCCAGCAGCCTCCGTCTCGGACAGGGGCGCTATGAAAAACTGTTTTTT; CDR3aa: CASSLRLGQGRYEKLFF
j_gene: TRBJ1-5; d_gene: .; v_gene: TRBV18; len: 14; abundance: once; CDR3nt: TGTGCCAGCTCAGCAACAGACAAAAATCAGCCCCAGCATTTT; CDR3aa: CASSATDKNQPQHF
j_gene: TRBJ1-1; d_gene: .; v_gene: TRBV20-1; len: 14; abundance: .; CDR3nt: TGCAGTGCTAGACTCCGCGGGGGTTATCACGAAGCTTTCTTT; CDR3aa: CSARLRGGYHEAFF
j_gene: TRBJ2-7; d_gene: TRBD2; v_gene: TRBV9; len: 17; abundance: .; CDR3nt: TGTGCCAGCAGCGTAGCCACGGGGGGGGGAGTCTGGGACGAGCAGTACTTC; CDR3aa: CASSVATGGGVWDEQYF
j_gene: TRBJ1-6; d_gene: .; v_gene: TRBV3-1; len: 14; abundance: .; CDR3nt: TGTGCCAGCAGCCGGGGCCAAAGGGAGTCACCCCTCCACTTT; CDR3aa: CASSRGQRESPLHF
j_gene: TRBJ1-1; d_gene: .; v_gene: TRBV27; len: 14; abundance: .; CDR3nt: TGTGCCAGCAAAGGCGGGGGGGTGTACACTGAAGCTTTCTTT; CDR3aa: CASKGGGVYTEAFF
j_gene: TRBJ1-5; d_gene: .; v_gene: TRBV6-6; len: 14; abundance: .; CDR3nt: TGTGCCAGCAGCGAAGGGTTGGGCAATCAGCCCCAGCATTTT; CDR3aa: CASSEGLGNQPQHF
j_gene: TRBJ2-2; d_gene: .; v_gene: TRBV18; len: 14; abundance: .; CDR3nt: TGTGCCAGCTCACCACCGACGGGCTCCGGGGAGCTGTTTTTT; CDR3aa: CASSPPTGSGELFF
j_gene: TRBJ2-2; d_gene: .; v_gene: TRBV11-2; len: 16; abundance: .; CDR3nt: TGTGCCAGCAGCTTAGGAACGGGAACCAACACCGGGGAGCTGTTTTTT; CDR3aa: CASSLGTGTNTGELFF
j_gene: TRBJ2-5; d_gene: TRBD1; v_gene: TRBV5-1; len: 15; abundance: .; CDR3nt: TGCGCCAGCAGACCGGGGACAGAACTACAAGAGACCCAGTACTTC; CDR3aa: CASRPGTELQETQYF
j_gene: TRBJ2-4; d_gene: TRBD2; v_gene: TRBV19; len: 14; abundance: once; CDR3nt: TGTGCCACCGCGCCGGGGGGGTCCAAAAACATTCAGTACTTC; CDR3aa: CATAPGGSKNIQYF
j_gene: TRBJ2-6; d_gene: TRBD1; v_gene: TRBV7-8; len: 16; abundance: .; CDR3nt: TGTGCCAGCAGCGCCAAGACAGGGTCTGGGGCCAACGTCCTGACTTTC; CDR3aa: CASSAKTGSGANVLTF
j_gene: TRBJ2-3; d_gene: TRBD2; v_gene: TRBV20-1; len: 14; abundance: .; CDR3nt: TGCAGTGCTTACGGTGGCGGGAGTGTAGATACGCAGTATTTT; CDR3aa: CSAYGGGSVDTQYF
j_gene: TRBJ1-1; d_gene: TRBD1; v_gene: TRBV20-1; len: 14; abundance: .; CDR3nt: TGCAGTGCTAGAAGGGACAGGGGTTCTGAGGGAGCTTTCTTT; CDR3aa: CSARRDRGSEGAFF
j_gene: TRBJ2-1; d_gene: TRBD2; v_gene: TRBV18; len: 16; abundance: once; CDR3nt: TGTGCCAGCTCACCAGATCGCGGGAGTTGGTACAATGAGCAGTTCTTC; CDR3aa: CASSPDRGSWYNEQFF
j_gene: TRBJ1-1; d_gene: .; v_gene: TRBV12-3/TRBV12-4; len: 11; abundance: .; CDR3nt: TGTGCCAGCAGTGCCCCAACTAATGCTTTCTTT; CDR3aa: CASSAPTNAFF
j_gene: TRBJ1-5; d_gene: .; v_gene: TRBV24-1; len: 15; abundance: .; CDR3nt: TGTGCCACCAGCGGTAGCGGACTGACGAATCAGCCCCAGCATTTT; CDR3aa: CATSGSGLTNQPQHF
j_gene: TRBJ2-5; d_gene: .; v_gene: TRBV6-6; len: 13; abundance: few; CDR3nt: TGTGCCAGCAGTTCTAGGGACCAAGAGACCCAGTACTTC; CDR3aa: CASSSRDQETQYF
j_gene: TRBJ2-5; d_gene: .; v_gene: TRBV5-6; len: 13; abundance: .; CDR3nt: TGTGCCAGCAGCTGGACGTCCCAAGAGACCCAGTACTTC; CDR3aa: CASSWTSQETQYF
j_gene: TRBJ2-7; d_gene: .; v_gene: TRBV20-1; len: 12; abundance: .; CDR3nt: TGCAGTGCCCCGACGGGAACCTACGAGCAGTACTTC; CDR3aa: CSAPTGTYEQYF
j_gene: TRBJ2-3; d_gene: .; v_gene: TRBV11-2; len: 18; abundance: .; CDR3nt: TGTGCCAGCAGCTTAAGGCCACTGGGTAGCGTTAGCACAGATACGCAGTATTTT; CDR3aa: CASSLRPLGSVSTDTQYF
j_gene: TRBJ1-6; d_gene: .; v_gene: TRBV28; len: 12; abundance: .; CDR3nt: TGTGCCAGCTCAGGAGGGGATTCACCCCTCCACTTT; CDR3aa: CASSGGDSPLHF
j_gene: TRBJ2-7; d_gene: .; v_gene: TRBV18; len: 14; abundance: .; CDR3nt: TGTGCCAGCTCACCATTGGACAGCTCCTACGAGCAGTACTTC; CDR3aa: CASSPLDSSYEQYF
j_gene: TRBJ1-3; d_gene: .; v_gene: TRBV6-2/TRBV6-3; len: 15; abundance: .; CDR3nt: TGTGCCAGCAGTTACTCCGGACACCCTGGAAACACCATATATTTT; CDR3aa: CASSYSGHPGNTIYF